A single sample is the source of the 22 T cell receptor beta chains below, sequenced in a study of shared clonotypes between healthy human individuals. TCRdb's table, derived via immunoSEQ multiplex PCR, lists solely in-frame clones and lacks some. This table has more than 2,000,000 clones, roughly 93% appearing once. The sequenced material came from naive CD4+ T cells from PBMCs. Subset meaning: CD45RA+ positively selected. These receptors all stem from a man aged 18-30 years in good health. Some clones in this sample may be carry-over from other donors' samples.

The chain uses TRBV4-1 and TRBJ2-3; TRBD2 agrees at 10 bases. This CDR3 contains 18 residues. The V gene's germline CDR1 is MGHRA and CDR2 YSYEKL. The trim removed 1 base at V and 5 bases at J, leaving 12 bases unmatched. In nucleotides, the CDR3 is TGCGCCAGCAGCCAAGGTCGCGCTCTAGCGGGAGTTGGAGATACGCAGTATTTT. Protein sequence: CASSQGRALAGVGDTQYF.

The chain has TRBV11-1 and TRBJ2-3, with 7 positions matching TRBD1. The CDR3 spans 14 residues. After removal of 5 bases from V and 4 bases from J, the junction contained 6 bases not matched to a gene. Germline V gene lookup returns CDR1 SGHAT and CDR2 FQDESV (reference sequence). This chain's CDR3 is CASSLDRDADTQYF. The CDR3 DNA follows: TGTGCCAGCAGCCTCGACAGGGACGCAGATACGCAGTATTTT.

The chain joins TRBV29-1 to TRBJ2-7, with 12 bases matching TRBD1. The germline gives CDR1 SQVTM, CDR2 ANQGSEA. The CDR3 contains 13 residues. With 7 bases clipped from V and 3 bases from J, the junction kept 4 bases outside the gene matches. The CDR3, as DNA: TGCAGCGCCTGGGACAGGGGGCTCTACGAGCAGTACTTC. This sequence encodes CSAWDRGLYEQYF.

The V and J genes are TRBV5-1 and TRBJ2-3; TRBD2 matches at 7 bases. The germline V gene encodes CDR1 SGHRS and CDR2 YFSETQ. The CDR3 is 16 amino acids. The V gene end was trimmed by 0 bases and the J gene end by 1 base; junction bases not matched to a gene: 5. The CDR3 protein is CASSLGTSQGTDTQYF. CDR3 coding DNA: TGCGCCAGCAGCTTGGGGACTAGTCAGGGCACAGATACGCAGTATTTT.

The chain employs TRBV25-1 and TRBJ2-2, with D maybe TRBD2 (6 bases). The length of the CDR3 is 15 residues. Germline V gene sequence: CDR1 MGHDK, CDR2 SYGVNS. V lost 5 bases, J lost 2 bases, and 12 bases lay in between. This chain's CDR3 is CASSHGTLNTGELFF. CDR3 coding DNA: TGTGCCAGCAGTCACGGGACTTTAAACACCGGGGAGCTGTTTTTT.

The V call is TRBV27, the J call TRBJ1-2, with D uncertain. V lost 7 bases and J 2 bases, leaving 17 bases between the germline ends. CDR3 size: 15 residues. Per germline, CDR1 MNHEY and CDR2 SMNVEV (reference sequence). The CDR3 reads CASTLTRAGNYGYTF. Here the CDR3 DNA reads TGTGCCAGCACCCTAACCCGGGCAGGCAACTATGGCTACACCTTC.

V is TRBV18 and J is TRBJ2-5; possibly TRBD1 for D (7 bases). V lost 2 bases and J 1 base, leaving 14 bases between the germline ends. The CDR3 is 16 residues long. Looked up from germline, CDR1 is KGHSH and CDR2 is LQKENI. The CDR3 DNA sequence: TGTGCCAGCTCACCATTCCCAGGGGGGTCCCAAGAGACCCAGTACTTC. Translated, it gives CASSPFPGGSQETQYF.

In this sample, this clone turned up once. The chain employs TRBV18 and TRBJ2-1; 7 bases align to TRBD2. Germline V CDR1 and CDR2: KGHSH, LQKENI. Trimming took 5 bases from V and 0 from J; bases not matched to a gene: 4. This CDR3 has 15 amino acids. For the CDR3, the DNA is TGTGCCAGCTCAGAAGCGGGGAGCTCCTACAATGAGCAGTTCTTC. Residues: CASSEAGSSYNEQFF. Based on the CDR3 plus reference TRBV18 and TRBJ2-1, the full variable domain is NAGVMQNPRHLVRRRGQEARLRCSPMKGHSHVYWYRQLPEEGLKFMVYLQKENIIDESGMPKERFSAEFPKEGPSILRIQQVVRGDSAAYFCASSEAGSSYNEQFFGPGTRLTVL.

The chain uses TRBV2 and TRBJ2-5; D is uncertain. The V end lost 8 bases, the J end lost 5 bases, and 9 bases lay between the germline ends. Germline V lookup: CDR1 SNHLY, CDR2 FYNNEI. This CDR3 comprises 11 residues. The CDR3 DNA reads TGTGCCAGCCAACGCTCGGAGACCCAGTACTTC. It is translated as CASQRSETQYF.

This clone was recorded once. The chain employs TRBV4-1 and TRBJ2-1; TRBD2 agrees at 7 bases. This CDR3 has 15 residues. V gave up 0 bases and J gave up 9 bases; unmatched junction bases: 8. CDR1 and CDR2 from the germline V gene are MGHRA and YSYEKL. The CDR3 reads CASSQDRAGAVEQFF. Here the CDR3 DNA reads TGCGCCAGCAGCCAAGACCGGGCGGGAGCAGTTGAGCAGTTCTTC.

CDR3 loop: CASWGTGGNNEQFF. As DNA, the CDR3 is TGTGCCAGCTGGGGGACAGGGGGTAACAATGAGCAGTTCTTC. The chain carries TRBV27 and TRBJ2-1; TRBD1 agrees at 11 bases. The CDR3 runs 14 residues. From germline, CDR1 is MNHEY and CDR2 SMNVEV (reference sequence). The trim removed 8 bases at V and 5 bases at J, leaving 5 bases unmatched.

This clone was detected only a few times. In nucleotides, the CDR3 is TGCGCCAGCAGCCAAGGGAGGGGAGGCCTTACCGGGGAGCTGTTTTTT. Residues: CASSQGRGGLTGELFF. The chain couples TRBV4-1 to TRBJ2-2; a possible D gene is TRBD2 (6 bases). The CDR3 sequence is 16 residues long. Trimming cost V 1 base and J 5 bases, with 14 bases left between them. Germline CDR1 MGHRA, CDR2 YSYEKL.

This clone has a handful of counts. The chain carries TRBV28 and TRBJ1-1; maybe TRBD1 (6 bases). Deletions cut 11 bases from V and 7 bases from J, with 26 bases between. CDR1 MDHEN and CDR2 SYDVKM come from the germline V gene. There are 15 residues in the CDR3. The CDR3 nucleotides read TGTGCCGGGGGCTTATCTCAGGGCGGTCGCATTGAAGCTTTCTTT. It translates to CAGGLSQGGRIEAFF.

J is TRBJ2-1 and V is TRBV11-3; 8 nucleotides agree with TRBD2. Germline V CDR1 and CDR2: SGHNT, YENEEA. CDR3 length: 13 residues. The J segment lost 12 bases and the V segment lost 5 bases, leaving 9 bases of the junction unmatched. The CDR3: CASSAGGDFVQFF. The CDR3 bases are TGTGCCAGCAGCGCGGGAGGTGACTTTGTGCAGTTCTTC.

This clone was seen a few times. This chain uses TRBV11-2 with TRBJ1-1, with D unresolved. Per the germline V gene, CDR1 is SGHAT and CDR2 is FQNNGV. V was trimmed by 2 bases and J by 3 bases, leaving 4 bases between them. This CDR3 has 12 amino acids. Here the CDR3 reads CASSLLDTEAFF. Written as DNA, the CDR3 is TGTGCCAGCAGCTTATTAGACACTGAAGCTTTCTTT.

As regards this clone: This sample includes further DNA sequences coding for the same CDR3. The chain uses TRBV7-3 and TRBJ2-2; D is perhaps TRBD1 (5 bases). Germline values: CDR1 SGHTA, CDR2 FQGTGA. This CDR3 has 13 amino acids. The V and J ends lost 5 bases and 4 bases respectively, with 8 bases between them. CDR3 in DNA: TGTGCCAGCAGCCTGGGGCCCACCGGGGAGCTGTTTTTT. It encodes CASSLGPTGELFF. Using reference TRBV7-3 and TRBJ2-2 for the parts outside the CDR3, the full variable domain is GAGVSQTPSNKVTEKGKYVELRCDPISGHTALYWYRQSLGQGPEFLIYFQGTGAADDSGLPNDRFFAVRPEGSVSTLKIQRTERGDSAVYLCASSLGPTGELFFGEGSRLTVL.

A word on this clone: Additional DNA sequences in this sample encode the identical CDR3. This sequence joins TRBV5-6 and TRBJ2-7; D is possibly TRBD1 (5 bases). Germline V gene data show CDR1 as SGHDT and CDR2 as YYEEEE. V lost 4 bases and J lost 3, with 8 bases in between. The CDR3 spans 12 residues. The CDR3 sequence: CASSVGRYEQYF. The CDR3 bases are TGTGCCAGCAGCGTGGGGCGCTACGAGCAGTACTTC.

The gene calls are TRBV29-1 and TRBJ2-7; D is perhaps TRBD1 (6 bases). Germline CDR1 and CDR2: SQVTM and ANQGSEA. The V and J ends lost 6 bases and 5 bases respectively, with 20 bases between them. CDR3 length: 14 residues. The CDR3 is CSVTATGNRDEQYF. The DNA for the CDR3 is TGCAGCGTAACCGCCACAGGGAATCGCGACGAGCAGTACTTC.

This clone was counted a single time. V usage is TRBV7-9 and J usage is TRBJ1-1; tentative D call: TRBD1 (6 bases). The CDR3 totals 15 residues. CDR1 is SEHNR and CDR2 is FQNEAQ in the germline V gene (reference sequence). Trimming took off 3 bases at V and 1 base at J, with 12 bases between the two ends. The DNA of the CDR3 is TGTGCCAGCAGCTTTCGGACAGTAGAGAACACTGAAGCTTTCTTT. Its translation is CASSFRTVENTEAFF.

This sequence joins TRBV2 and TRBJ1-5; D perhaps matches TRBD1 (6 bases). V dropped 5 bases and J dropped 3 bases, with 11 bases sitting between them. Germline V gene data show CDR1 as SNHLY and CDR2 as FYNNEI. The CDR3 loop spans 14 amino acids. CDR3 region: CASSPQGINQPQHF. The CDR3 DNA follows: TGTGCCAGCAGTCCTCAGGGGATCAATCAGCCCCAGCATTTT.

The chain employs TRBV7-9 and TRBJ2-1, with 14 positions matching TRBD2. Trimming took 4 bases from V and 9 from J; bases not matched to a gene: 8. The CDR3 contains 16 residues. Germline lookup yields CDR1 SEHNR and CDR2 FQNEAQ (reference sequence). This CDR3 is CASSSRLAGGNGEQFF. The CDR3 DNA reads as TGTGCCAGCAGCTCCAGACTAGCGGGAGGGAACGGTGAGCAGTTCTTC.

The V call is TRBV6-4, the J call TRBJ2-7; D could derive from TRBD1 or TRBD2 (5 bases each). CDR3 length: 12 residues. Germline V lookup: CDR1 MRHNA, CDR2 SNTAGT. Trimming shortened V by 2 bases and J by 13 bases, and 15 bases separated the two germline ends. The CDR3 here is CASSDGTGTPYF. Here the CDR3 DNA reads TGTGCCAGCAGTGACGGTACCGGGACCCCTTACTTC.